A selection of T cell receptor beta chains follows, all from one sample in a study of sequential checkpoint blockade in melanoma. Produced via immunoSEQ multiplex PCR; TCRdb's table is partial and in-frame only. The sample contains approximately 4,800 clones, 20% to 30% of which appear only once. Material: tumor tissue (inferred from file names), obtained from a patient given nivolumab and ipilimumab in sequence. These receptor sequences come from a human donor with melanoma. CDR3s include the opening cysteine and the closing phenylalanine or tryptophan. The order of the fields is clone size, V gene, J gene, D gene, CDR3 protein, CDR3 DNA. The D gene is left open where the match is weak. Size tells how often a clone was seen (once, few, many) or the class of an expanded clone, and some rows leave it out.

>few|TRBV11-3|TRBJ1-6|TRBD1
CASSLVGDRNSPLHF
TGTGCCAGCAGCTTAGTAGGGGACAGAAATTCACCCCTCCACTTT
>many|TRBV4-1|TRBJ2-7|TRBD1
CASSQDRGSYEQYF
TGCGCCAGCAGCCAAGACAGGGGGTCCTACGAGCAGTACTTC
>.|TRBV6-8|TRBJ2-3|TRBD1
CASSRDRGPITDTQYF
TGTGCCAGCAGCCGCGACAGGGGGCCTATCACAGATACGCAGTATTTT
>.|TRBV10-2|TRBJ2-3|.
CATRGPSTDTQYF
TGCGCCACCCGCGGCCCTAGCACAGATACGCAGTATTTT
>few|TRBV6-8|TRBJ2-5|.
CASSPGVARGETQYF
TGTGCCAGCAGCCCGGGTGTTGCACGGGGGGAGACCCAGTACTTC
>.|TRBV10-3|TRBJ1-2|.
CAISESLNYGYTF
TGTGCCATCAGTGAGTCACTAAACTATGGCTACACCTTC
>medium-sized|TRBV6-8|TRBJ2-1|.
CASIKTGWGEQFF
TGTGCCAGCATTAAGACCGGCTGGGGGGAGCAGTTCTTC
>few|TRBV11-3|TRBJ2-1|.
CASSLGGETNEQFF
TGTGCCAGCAGCTTAGGAGGGGAAACAAATGAGCAGTTCTTC
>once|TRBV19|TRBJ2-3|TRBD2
CASKLAGTDTQYF
TGTGCCAGTAAACTAGCGGGGACAGATACGCAGTATTTT
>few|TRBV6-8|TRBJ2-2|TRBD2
CASSALAGADGELFF
TGTGCCAGCAGTGCTCTAGCGGGGGCGGACGGGGAGCTGTTTTTT
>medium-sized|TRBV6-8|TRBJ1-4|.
CASSYDKQGGEKLFF
TGTGCCAGCAGTTACGACAAACAGGGTGGGGAAAAACTGTTTTTT
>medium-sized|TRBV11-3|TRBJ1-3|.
CASSFGDGSGNTIYF
TGTGCCAGCAGCTTCGGGGACGGGTCTGGAAACACCATATATTTT
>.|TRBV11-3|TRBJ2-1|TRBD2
CASSLDRGASGTNEQFF
TGTGCCAGCAGCTTAGATCGGGGTGCTAGCGGGACGAATGAGCAGTTCTTC
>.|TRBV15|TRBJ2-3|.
CATSREKFVGSTDTQYF
TGTGCCACCAGCAGAGAAAAATTTGTGGGAAGCACAGATACGCAGTATTTT
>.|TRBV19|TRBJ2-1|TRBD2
CASSISLAGNNEQFF
TGTGCCAGTAGTATTTCCCTAGCGGGGAACAATGAGCAGTTCTTC
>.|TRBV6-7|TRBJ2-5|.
CASAAGRTQYF
TGTGCCAGCGCGGCAGGACGGACCCAGTACTTC
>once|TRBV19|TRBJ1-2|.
CARGRGEANYGYTF
TGTGCCAGGGGGAGGGGGGAAGCTAACTATGGCTACACCTTC
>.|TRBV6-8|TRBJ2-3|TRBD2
CASSRGGKSTDTQYF
TGTGCCAGCAGTCGGGGGGGCAAAAGCACAGATACGCAGTATTTT
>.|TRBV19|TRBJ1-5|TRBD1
CASSRDRDRVYSNQPQHF
TGTGCCAGTAGTAGAGACCGGGACAGGGTCTATAGCAATCAGCCCCAGCATTTT
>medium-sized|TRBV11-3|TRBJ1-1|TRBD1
CASSLTGVPTEAFF
TGTGCCAGCAGCTTGACAGGGGTTCCCACTGAAGCTTTCTTT
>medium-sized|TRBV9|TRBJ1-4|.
CASGSGQNEKLFF
TGTGCCAGCGGCTCGGGCCAGAATGAAAAACTGTTTTTT
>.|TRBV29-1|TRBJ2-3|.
CSVTKTTGESDTQYF
TGCAGCGTGACGAAGACTACAGGAGAGTCGGATACGCAGTATTTT
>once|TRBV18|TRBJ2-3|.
CASSPVWVNFTDTQYF
TGTGCCAGCTCACCGGTTTGGGTCAACTTCACAGATACGCAGTATTTT
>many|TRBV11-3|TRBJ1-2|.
CASSLTSGLSTYTF
TGTGCCAGCAGCTTAACGTCCGGGCTCTCCACCTACACCTTC
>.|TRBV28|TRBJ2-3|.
CASTTGTRPDTQYF
TGTGCCAGCACCACGGGAACCCGCCCAGATACGCAGTATTTT
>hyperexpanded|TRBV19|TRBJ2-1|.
CASMTYNEQFF
TGTGCCAGTATGACTTACAATGAGCAGTTCTTC
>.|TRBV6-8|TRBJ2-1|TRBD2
CASSRTSGAYNEQFF
TGTGCCAGCAGTCGGACTAGCGGGGCCTACAATGAGCAGTTCTTC
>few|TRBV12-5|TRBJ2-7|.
CASGLAGIEQYF
TGTGCTAGTGGTTTGGCGGGTATTGAGCAGTACTTC
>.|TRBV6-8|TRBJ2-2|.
CASSYSGLPPGELFF
TGTGCCAGCAGTTACTCCGGCCTACCCCCCGGGGAGCTGTTTTTT
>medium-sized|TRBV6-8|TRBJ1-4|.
CASSPLEGKLFF
TGTGCCAGCAGTCCGTTGGAGGGAAAACTGTTTTTT
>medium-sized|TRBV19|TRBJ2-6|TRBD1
CASSIDRTGVGANVLTF
TGTGCCAGTAGTATAGATCGGACAGGGGTCGGGGCCAACGTCCTGACTTTC
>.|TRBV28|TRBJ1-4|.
CASRTTDLEKLFF
TGTGCCAGCAGGACGACTGACCTTGAAAAACTGTTTTTT
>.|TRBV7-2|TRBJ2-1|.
CASSLGQRDEQFF
TGTGCCAGCAGCTTAGGACAGAGGGATGAGCAGTTCTTC
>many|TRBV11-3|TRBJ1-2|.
CASSLPGPYYGYTF
TGTGCCAGCAGCTTGCCAGGGCCTTACTATGGCTACACCTTC
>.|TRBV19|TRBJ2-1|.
CASSIGLAGGNEQFF
TGTGCCAGTAGTATAGGTTTAGCAGGAGGCAATGAGCAGTTCTTC
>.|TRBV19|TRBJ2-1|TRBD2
CASSITPSGPYNEQFF
TGTGCCAGTAGTATAACCCCTAGCGGACCTTACAATGAGCAGTTCTTC
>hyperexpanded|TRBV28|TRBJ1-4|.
CASSWKIQGKLFF
TGTGCCAGCAGTTGGAAAATACAGGGTAAACTGTTTTTT
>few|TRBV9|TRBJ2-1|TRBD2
CASSAGGTSRNEQFF
TGTGCCAGCAGCGCCGGGGGGACGAGCCGAAATGAGCAGTTCTTC
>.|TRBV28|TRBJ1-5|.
CASSLGGRLPGQPQHF
TGTGCCAGCAGTTTAGGGGGACGTCTTCCGGGGCAGCCCCAGCATTTT
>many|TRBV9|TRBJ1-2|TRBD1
CATSRTGFNGYTF
TGTGCCACGTCGCGGACAGGCTTTAATGGCTACACCTTC
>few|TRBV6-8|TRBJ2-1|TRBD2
CASRGLPGLGYNEQFF
TGTGCCAGCAGAGGACTCCCGGGACTAGGTTACAATGAGCAGTTCTTC
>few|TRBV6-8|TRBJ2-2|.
CASSASRNTGELFF
TGTGCCAGCAGTGCCTCAAGAAACACCGGGGAGCTGTTTTTT
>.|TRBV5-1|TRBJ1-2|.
CASSPGTDVYGYTF
TGCGCCAGCAGCCCCGGGACCGATGTCTATGGCTACACCTTC
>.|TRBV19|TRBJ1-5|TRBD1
CATTGQGVQPQHF
TGTGCCACCACGGGACAGGGGGTTCAGCCCCAGCATTTT
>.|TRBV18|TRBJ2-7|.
CASSPPAGATYEQYF
TGTGCCAGCTCACCACCGGCGGGGGCTACCTACGAGCAGTACTTC
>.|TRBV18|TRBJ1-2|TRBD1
CASSSRTGSIPNGYTF
TGTGCCAGCTCATCTCGGACAGGTAGCATCCCCAATGGCTACACCTTC
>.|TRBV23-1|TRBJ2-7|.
CASSQVTKSPQYF
TGCGCCAGCAGCCAAGTCACCAAATCCCCGCAGTACTTC
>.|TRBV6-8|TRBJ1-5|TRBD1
CASSHRTGGKYQPQHF
TGTGCCAGCAGTCACCGGACAGGGGGGAAATATCAGCCCCAGCATTTT